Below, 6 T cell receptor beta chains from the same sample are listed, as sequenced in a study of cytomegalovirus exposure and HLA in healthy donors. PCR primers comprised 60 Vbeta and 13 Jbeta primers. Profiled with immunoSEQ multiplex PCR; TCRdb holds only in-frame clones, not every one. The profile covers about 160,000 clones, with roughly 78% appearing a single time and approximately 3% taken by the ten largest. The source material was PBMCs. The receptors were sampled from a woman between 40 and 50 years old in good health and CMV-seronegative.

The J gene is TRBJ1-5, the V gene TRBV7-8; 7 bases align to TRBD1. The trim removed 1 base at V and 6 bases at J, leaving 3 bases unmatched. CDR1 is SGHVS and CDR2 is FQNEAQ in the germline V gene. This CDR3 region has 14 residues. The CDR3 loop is CASSLGSGGQPQHF. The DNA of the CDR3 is TGTGCCAGCAGCTTAGGGTCAGGGGGTCAGCCCCAGCATTTT.

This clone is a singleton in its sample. CDR3 nucleotides: TGTGCCAGTAGTTGGACTTCAAACACCGGGGAGCTGTTTTTT. Protein product: CASSWTSNTGELFF. The chain combines TRBV19 with TRBJ2-2; weak D call: TRBD2 (5 bases). The CDR3 runs to 14 residues. Germline V gene lookup returns CDR1 LNHDA and CDR2 SQIVND (reference sequence). V was cut by 5 bases and J by 2 bases, with 9 bases left in between. Variable domain in full (rest from reference TRBV19 and TRBJ2-2): DGGITQSPKYLFRKEGQNVTLSCEQNLNHDAMYWYRQDPGQGLRLIYYSQIVNDFQKGDIAEGYSVSREKKESFPLTVTSAQKNPTAFYLCASSWTSNTGELFFGEGSRLTVL.

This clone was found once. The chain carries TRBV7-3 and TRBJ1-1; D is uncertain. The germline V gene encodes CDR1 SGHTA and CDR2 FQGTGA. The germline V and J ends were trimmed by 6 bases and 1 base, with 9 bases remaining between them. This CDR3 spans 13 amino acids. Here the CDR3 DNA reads TGTGCCAGCAGTTATACAGCGAACACTGAAGCTTTCTTT. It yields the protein CASSYTANTEAFF.

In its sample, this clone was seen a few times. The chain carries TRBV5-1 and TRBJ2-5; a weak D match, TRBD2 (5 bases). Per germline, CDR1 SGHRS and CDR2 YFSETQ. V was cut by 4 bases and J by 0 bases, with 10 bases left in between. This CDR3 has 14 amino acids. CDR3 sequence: CASSPGLNQETQYF. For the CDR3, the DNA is TGCGCCAGCAGCCCCGGACTGAACCAAGAGACCCAGTACTTC.

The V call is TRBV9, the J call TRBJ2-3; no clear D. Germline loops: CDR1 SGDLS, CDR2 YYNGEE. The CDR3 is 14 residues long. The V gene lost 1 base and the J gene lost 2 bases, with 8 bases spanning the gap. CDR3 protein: CASSVSGNTDTQYF. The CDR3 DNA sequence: TGTGCCAGCAGCGTATCGGGTAACACAGATACGCAGTATTTT.

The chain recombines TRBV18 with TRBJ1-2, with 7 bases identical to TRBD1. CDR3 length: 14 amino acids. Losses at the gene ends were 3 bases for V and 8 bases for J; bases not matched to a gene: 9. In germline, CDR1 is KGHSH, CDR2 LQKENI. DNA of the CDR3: TGTGCCAGCTCACCCACTGACAGGGTTGAGGGCTACACCTTC. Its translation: CASSPTDRVEGYTF.